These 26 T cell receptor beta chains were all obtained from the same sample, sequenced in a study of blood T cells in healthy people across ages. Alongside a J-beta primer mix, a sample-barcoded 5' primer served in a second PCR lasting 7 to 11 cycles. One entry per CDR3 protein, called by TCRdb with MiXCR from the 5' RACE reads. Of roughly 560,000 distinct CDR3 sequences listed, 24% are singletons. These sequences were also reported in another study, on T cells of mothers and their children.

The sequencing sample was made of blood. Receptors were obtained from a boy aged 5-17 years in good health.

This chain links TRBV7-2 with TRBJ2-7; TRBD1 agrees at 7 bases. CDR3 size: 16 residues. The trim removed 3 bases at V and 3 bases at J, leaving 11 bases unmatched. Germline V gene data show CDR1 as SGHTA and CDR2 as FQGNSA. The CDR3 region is CASSFGSQGRNYEQYF. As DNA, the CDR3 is TGTGCCAGCAGCTTCGGATCACAGGGGCGAAACTACGAGCAGTACTTC.

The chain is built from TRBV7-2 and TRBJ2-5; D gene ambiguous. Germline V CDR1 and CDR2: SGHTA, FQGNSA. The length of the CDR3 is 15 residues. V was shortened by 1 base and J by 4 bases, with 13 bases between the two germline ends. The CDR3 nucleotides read TGTGCCAGCAGCTTAGTTCGGAGCGTCGGAGAGACCCAGTACTTC. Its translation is CASSLVRSVGETQYF. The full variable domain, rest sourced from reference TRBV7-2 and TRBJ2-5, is GAGVSQSPSNKVTEKGKDVELRCDPISGHTALYWYRQSLGQGLEFLIYFQGNSAPDKSGLPSDRFSAERTGGSVSTLTIQRTQQEDSAVYLCASSLVRSVGETQYFGPGTRLLVL.

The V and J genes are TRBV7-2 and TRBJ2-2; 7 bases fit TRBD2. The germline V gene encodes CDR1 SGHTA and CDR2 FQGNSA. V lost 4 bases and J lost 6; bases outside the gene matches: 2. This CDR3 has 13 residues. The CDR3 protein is CASSWDYSGELFF. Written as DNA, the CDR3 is TGTGCCAGCAGCTGGGACTACTCCGGGGAGCTGTTTTTT.

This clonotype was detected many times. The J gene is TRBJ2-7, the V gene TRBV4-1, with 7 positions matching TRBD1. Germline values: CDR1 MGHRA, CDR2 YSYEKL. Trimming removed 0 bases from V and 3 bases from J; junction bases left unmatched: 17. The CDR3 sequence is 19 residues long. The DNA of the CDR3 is TGCGCCAGCAGCCAAGATAGTGCGACAGGGAGCCGTGGGTACTACGAGCAGTACTTC. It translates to CASSQDSATGSRGYYEQYF.

CDR3 protein: CAGLDSNTEAFF. The CDR3 nucleotides read TGTGCCGGCCTCGATTCGAACACTGAAGCTTTCTTT. The chain employs TRBV28 and TRBJ1-1; the D is unclear. The germline gives CDR1 MDHEN, CDR2 SYDVKM. This CDR3 contains 12 residues. With 11 bases removed from V and 1 base from J, the gap between germline ends came to 11 bases.

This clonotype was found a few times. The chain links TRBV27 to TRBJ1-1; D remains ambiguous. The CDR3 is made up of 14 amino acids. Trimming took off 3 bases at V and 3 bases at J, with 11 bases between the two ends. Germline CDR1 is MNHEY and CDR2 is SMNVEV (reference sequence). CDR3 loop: CASSFRVPDTEAFF. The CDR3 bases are TGTGCCAGCAGTTTTAGGGTTCCGGACACTGAAGCTTTCTTT.

This CDR3 is CASTLGLAGAYSYNEQFF. The CDR3 bases are TGTGCCAGCACCCTGGGACTAGCGGGAGCGTATTCCTACAATGAGCAGTTCTTC. The rearrangement joins TRBV28 to TRBJ2-1, with 14 bases lining up with TRBD2. The CDR3 spans 18 residues. The germline V gene has CDR1 MDHEN and CDR2 SYDVKM. V lost 7 bases to trimming and J lost 1 base; unmatched junction nucleotides: 9. The full variable domain, rest sourced from reference TRBV28 and TRBJ2-1, is DVKVTQSSRYLVKRTGEKVFLECVQDMDHENMFWYRQDPGLGLRLIYFSYDVKMKEKGDIPEGYSVSREKKERFSLILESASTNQTSMYLCASTLGLAGAYSYNEQFFGPGTRLTVL.

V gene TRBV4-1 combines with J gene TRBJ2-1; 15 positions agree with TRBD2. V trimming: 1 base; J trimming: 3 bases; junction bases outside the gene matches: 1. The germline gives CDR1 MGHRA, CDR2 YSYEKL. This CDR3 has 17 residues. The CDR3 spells CASSQGTSGGDYNEQFF. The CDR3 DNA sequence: TGCGCCAGCAGCCAAGGGACTAGCGGGGGGGACTACAATGAGCAGTTCTTC.

The CDR3 loop is CASRYGQGAFEAFF. The CDR3 DNA reads as TGTGCCAGCAGATACGGACAGGGGGCTTTTGAAGCTTTCTTT. The chain recombines TRBV6-2 or TRBV6-3 with TRBJ1-1, with 11 bases that match TRBD1. V dropped 6 bases and J dropped 7; count of bases not matched to a gene: 7. The length of the CDR3 is 14 residues. Germline CDR1 and CDR2: MNHEY and SVGEGT.

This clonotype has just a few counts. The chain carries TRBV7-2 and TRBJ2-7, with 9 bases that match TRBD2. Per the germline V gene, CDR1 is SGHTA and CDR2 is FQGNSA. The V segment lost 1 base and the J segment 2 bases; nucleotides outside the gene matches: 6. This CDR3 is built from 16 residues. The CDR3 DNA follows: TGTGCCAGCAGCTTAGGTGGCGGGAGGGTAACCTACGAGCAGTACTTC. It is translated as CASSLGGGRVTYEQYF. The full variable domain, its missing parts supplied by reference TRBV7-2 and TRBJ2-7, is GAGVSQSPSNKVTEKGKDVELRCDPISGHTALYWYRQSLGQGLEFLIYFQGNSAPDKSGLPSDRFSAERTGGSVSTLTIQRTQQEDSAVYLCASSLGGGRVTYEQYFGPGTRLTVT.

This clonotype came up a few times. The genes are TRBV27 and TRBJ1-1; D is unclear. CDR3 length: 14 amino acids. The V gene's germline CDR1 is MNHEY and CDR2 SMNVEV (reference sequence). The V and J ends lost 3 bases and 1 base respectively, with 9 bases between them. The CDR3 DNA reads TGTGCCAGCAGTTTGCGGACTCCGAACACTGAAGCTTTCTTT. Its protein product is CASSLRTPNTEAFF.

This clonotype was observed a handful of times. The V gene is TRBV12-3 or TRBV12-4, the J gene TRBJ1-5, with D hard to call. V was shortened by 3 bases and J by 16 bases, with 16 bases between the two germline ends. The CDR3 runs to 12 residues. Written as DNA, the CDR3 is TGTGCCAGCAGTTTGAGCAGTAACCCCCTCCATTTT. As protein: CASSLSSNPLHF.

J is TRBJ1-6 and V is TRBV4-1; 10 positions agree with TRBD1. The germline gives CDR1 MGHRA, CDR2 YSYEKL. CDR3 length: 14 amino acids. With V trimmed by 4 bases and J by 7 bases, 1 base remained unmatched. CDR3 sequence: CASSRGQGNSPLHF. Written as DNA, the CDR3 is TGCGCCAGCAGCCGGGGACAGGGGAATTCACCCCTCCACTTT.

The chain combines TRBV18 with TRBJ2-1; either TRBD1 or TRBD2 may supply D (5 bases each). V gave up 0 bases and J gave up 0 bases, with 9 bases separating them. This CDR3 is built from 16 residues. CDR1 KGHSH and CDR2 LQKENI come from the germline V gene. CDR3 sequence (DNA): TGTGCCAGCTCACCACCGGCAGGGAGCTCCTACAATGAGCAGTTCTTC. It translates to CASSPPAGSSYNEQFF.

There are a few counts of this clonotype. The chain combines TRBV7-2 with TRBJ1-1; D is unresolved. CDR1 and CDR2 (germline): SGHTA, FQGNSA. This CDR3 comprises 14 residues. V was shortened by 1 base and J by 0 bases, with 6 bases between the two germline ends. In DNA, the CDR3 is TGTGCCAGCAGCTTAGATGGCATGAACACTGAAGCTTTCTTT. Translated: CASSLDGMNTEAFF.

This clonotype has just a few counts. The CDR3 DNA follows: TGTGCCAGCAGTACCAATAGACAGCTCCAAGAGACCCAGTACTTC. It translates to CASSTNRQLQETQYF. V gene TRBV28 combines with J gene TRBJ2-5; possible D gene TRBD1, 5 bases. CDR1 and CDR2 (germline): MDHEN, SYDVKM. The CDR3 consists of 15 residues. Trimming pared 5 bases from V and 1 base from J, leaving 14 bases between.

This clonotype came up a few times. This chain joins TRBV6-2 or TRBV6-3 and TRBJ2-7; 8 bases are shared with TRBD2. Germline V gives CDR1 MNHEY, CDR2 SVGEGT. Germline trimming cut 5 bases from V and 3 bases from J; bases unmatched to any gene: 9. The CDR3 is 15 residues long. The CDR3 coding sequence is TGTGCCAGCAGTCAACCGGGACTAGGGCACTACGAGCAGTACTTC. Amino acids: CASSQPGLGHYEQYF.

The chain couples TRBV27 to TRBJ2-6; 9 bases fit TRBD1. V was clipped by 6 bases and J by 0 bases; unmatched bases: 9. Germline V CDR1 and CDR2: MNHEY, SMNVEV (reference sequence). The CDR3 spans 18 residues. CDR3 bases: TGTGCCAGCAGGGAGGACAGGGGCCCGTTCTCTGGGGCCAACGTCCTGACTTTC. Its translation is CASREDRGPFSGANVLTF.

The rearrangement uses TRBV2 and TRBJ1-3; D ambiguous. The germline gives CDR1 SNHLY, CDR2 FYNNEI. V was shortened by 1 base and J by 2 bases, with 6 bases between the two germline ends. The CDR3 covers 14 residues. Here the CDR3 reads CASSEGRAGNTIYF. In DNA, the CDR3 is TGTGCCAGCAGTGAAGGCCGGGCTGGAAACACCATATATTTT.

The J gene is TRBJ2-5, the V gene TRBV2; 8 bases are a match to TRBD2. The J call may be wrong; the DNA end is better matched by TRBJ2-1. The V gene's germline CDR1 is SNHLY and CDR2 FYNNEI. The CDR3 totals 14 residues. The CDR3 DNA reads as TGTGCCAGCAGTGGGGGGCTAGCGGGCCTTGAGCAGTTCTTC. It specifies CASSGGLAGLEQFF.

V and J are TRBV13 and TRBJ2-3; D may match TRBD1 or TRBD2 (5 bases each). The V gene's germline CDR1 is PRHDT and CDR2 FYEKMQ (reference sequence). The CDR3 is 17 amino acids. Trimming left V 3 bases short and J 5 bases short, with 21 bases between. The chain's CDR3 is CASSFLVRGLRGDTQYF. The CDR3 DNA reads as TGTGCCAGCAGCTTCCTGGTGAGGGGCCTTCGCGGAGATACGCAGTATTTT.

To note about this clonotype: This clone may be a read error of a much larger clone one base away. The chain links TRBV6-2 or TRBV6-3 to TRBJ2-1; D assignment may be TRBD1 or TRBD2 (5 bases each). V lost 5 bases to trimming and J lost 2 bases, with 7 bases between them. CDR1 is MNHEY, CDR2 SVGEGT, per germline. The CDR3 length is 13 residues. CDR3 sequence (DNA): TGTGCCAGCAGTCGGGACGCCTACAATGAGCAGTTCTTC. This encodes CASSRDAYNEQFF.

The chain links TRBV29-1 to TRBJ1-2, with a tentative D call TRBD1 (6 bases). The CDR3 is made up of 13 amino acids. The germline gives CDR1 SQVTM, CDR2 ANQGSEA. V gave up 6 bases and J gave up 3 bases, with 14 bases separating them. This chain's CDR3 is CSVRDTGYYGYTF. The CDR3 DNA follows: TGCAGCGTCCGGGACACCGGATACTATGGCTACACCTTC.

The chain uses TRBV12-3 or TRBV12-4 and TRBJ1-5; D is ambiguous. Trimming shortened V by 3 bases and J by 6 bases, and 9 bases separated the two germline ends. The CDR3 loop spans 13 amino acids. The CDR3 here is CASSLSSGQPQHF. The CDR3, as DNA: TGTGCCAGCAGTTTGAGTAGTGGTCAGCCCCAGCATTTT.

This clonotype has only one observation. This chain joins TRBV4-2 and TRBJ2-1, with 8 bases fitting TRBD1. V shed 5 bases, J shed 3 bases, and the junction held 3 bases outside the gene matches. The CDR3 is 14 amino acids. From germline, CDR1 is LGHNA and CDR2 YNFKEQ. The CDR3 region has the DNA TGTGCCAGCAGCAAACAGGGGGACTACAATGAGCAGTTCTTC. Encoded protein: CASSKQGDYNEQFF.

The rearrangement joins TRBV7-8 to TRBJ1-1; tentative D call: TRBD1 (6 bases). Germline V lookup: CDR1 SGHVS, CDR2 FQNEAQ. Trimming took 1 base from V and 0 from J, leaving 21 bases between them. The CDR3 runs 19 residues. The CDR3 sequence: CASSLVGSLGQIMNTEAFF. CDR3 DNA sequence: TGTGCCAGCAGCTTAGTTGGGTCTTTAGGACAGATTATGAACACTGAAGCTTTCTTT.